Following are 12 T cell receptor beta chains from one sample sequenced in a study of T cell repertoires in cytomegalovirus infection. No antigen has been identified for these receptors. Using its own MiXCR run on the reads, TCRdb lists one record per CDR3 protein. Of more than 95,000 distinct CDR3 sequences listed, over 30% are singletons. Sequencing was performed on CD8+ T cells from cultured PBMCs, taken from culture after CMV antigen stimulation. These receptors all stem from a human donor in good health (CMV status not recorded). Some clones in this sample may be carry-over from other donors' samples.

This chain connects TRBV15 to TRBJ1-6; no reliable D call. Germline values: CDR1 LNHNV, CDR2 YYDKDF (reference sequence). V lost 0 bases and J 6 bases, leaving 15 bases between the germline ends. This CDR3 has 17 amino acids. The CDR3 region is CATSRDRSPWGNSPLHF. The CDR3 DNA reads TGTGCCACCAGCAGAGATCGGTCGCCATGGGGTAATTCACCCCTCCACTTT.

This chain joins TRBV7-3 and TRBJ2-5; no reliable D call. CDR1 is SGHTA, CDR2 FQGTGA, per germline. V was pared by 5 bases and J by 5 bases, with 12 bases between. This CDR3 has 13 amino acids. The CDR3 DNA sequence: TGTGCCAGCAGCCCAACACGGCAGGAGACCCAGTACTTC. Amino acid sequence: CASSPTRQETQYF.

J is TRBJ2-6 and V is TRBV6-5; D not resolved. CDR1 and CDR2 from the germline V gene are MNHEY and SVGAGI. The CDR3 is 13 residues long. Trimming pared 6 bases from V and 2 bases from J, leaving 5 bases between. CDR3 in DNA: TGTGCCAGCAGCTACCCTGGGGCCAACGTCCTGACTTTC. This codes for CASSYPGANVLTF.

The V gene is TRBV11-2, the J gene TRBJ1-1; D unresolved. The CDR3 has 16 residues. Looked up from germline, CDR1 is SGHAT and CDR2 is FQNNGV. Trimming stripped 1 base from V and 4 bases from J, with 16 bases between. The CDR3 sequence: CASSLAGRWGPTEAFF. DNA for the CDR3: TGTGCCAGCAGCTTAGCTGGACGGTGGGGTCCCACTGAAGCTTTCTTT.

This clonotype showed up just once. The V gene is TRBV7-8, the J gene TRBJ2-5; tentatively, D is TRBD2 (6 bases). CDR3 length equals 14 residues. Trimming cost V 5 bases and J 2 bases, with 12 bases left between them. The germline CDR1 and CDR2 sequences are SGHVS and FQNEAQ. The DNA of the CDR3 is TGTGCCAGCAGCCTAGGGACTCCTCAAGAGACCCAGTACTTC. Residues: CASSLGTPQETQYF.

The V call is TRBV28, the J call TRBJ2-7; unclear D gene. CDR1 is MDHEN and CDR2 is SYDVKM in the germline V gene. CDR3 length equals 16 residues. V lost 4 bases and J 2 bases, leaving 18 bases between the germline ends. The CDR3 DNA is TGTGCCAGCAGTTCAGAGTCAGGAACGATTACCTACGAGCAGTACTTC. Translating it yields CASSSESGTITYEQYF.

This sequence joins TRBV5-5 and TRBJ1-2; no clear D. The length of the CDR3 is 15 residues. The ends were cut back, 2 bases at V and 5 bases at J, with 16 bases in the middle. Per germline, CDR1 SGHKS and CDR2 YYEKEE (reference sequence). This chain's CDR3 is CASSLGRSLGYGYTF. The CDR3 DNA is TGTGCCAGCAGCTTAGGACGGTCTTTGGGATATGGCTACACCTTC.

As DNA, the CDR3 is TGTGCCAGCAGCTTCCAGGGCGCCGGGGAGCTGTTTTTT. This codes for CASSFQGAGELFF. The rearrangement joins TRBV11-2 to TRBJ2-2, with TRBD1 as a possible D gene (5 bases). V was shortened by 3 bases and J by 6 bases, with 8 bases between the two germline ends. CDR1 is SGHAT and CDR2 is FQNNGV in the germline V gene. This CDR3 region has 13 residues.

The chain combines TRBV28 with TRBJ2-3; 7 bases map to TRBD2. The CDR3 runs 22 residues. Germline trimming cut 2 bases from V and 0 bases from J; bases unmatched to any gene: 23. Germline CDR1 is MDHEN and CDR2 is SYDVKM. The CDR3 sequence: CASSLPSSGERLRDFSTDTQYF. In DNA form, the CDR3 reads TGTGCCAGCAGTTTACCATCTAGCGGAGAACGCTTACGGGATTTTAGCACAGATACGCAGTATTTT.

This clonotype was picked up a small number of times. The genes are TRBV10-3 and TRBJ2-1, with D hard to call. The CDR3 spans 13 residues. The germline V gene encodes CDR1 ENHRY and CDR2 SYGVKD. V dropped 7 bases and J dropped 6 bases, with 13 bases sitting between them. The DNA of the CDR3 is TGTGCCATCACCGCTAGTTCGGGCAATGAGCAGTTCTTC. This sequence encodes CAITASSGNEQFF.

The J gene is TRBJ2-7, the V gene TRBV5-4; D remains ambiguous. The V end was cut by 0 bases, the J end by 7 bases, with 11 bases between. The CDR3 extends over 13 amino acids. Germline V gene lookup returns CDR1 SGHNT and CDR2 YYREEE (reference sequence). In DNA form, the CDR3 reads TGTGCCAGCAGCTTGGATCCGGGTTTGGAGCAGTACTTC. Protein product: CASSLDPGLEQYF. Looking up the rest from reference TRBV5-4 and TRBJ2-7 gives the full variable domain: ETGVTQSPTHLIKTRGQQVTLRCSSQSGHNTVSWYQQALGQGPQFIFQYYREEENGRGNFPPRFSGLQFPNYSSELNVNALELDDSALYLCASSLDPGLEQYFGPGTRLTVT.

This clonotype was counted only a few times. The rearrangement links TRBV4-1 to TRBJ2-7; 7 nucleotides line up with TRBD1. CDR3 length equals 16 residues. CDR1 is MGHRA and CDR2 is YSYEKL in the germline V gene. V dropped 0 bases and J dropped 2; count of bases not matched to a gene: 7. This CDR3 reads CASSQEGTELTYEQYF. CDR3 coding DNA: TGCGCCAGCAGCCAAGAAGGGACAGAATTAACCTACGAGCAGTACTTC.